The 29 T cell receptor beta chains below were found in one sample sequenced in a study of blood T cells in healthy people across ages (dated by TCRdb to the mid-2010s). Libraries were built with 5' RACE. The sequencing machine was an Illumina HiSeq 2500. The second PCR ran for roughly 6 to 11 cycles and used a J-beta primer mix along with a sample-barcoded 5' primer. The public reads were reprocessed in TCRdb via fastp at Q25 and MiXCR, keeping in-frame beta chains. Each CDR3 protein gets just one entry, which takes the most common genes and DNA from the rows behind it. The sample table holds some 1.5 million distinct CDR3 sequences, of which about 45% were seen once. Clones ranked in the top ten supply around 4% of the sample. The sequencing sample was made of blood. The receptors come from a woman younger than 30 in good health.

On this clonotype itself: Sequence at one end of the junction differs from germline and may be a read error. The chain recombines TRBV12-3 or TRBV12-4 with TRBJ2-1, with D maybe TRBD2 (6 bases). This CDR3 has 16 residues. The CDR3 here is CANSRSTRWGVYEQFF. The CDR3 region has the DNA TGTGCCAACAGTCGATCGACCAGGTGGGGGGTCTACGAGCAGTTCTTC.

This clonotype was found a few times. This rearrangement joins TRBV5-6 to TRBJ2-7; 9 nucleotides match TRBD2. The J call may be incorrect, as the DNA end agrees better with TRBJ2-5. The germline V gene has CDR1 SGHDT and CDR2 YYEEEE. The CDR3 contains 13 residues. The CDR3 protein is CASSRTSVETQYF. The CDR3 region has the DNA TGTGCCAGCAGCCGGACTAGCGTAGAGACCCAGTACTTC.

As for this clonotype: The conserved phenylalanine or tryptophan normally closing the CDR3 is absent here, so this likely arose from a read error. V gene TRBV10-3 combines with J gene TRBJ1-1; no firm D call. Looked up from germline, CDR1 is ENHRY and CDR2 is SYGVKD. This CDR3 is 16 amino acids long. V was pared by 0 bases and J by 4 bases, with 15 bases between. The CDR3 nucleotides read TGTGCCATCAGTGAGTCCGGTTCCGGGAGCGGCACTGAAGCTTTCTGT. This encodes CAISESGSGSGTEAFC.

The gene calls are TRBV20-1 and TRBJ1-4; the match to TRBD1 covers 8 bases. CDR3 length: 15 residues. V gave up 0 bases and J gave up 5 bases; unmatched junction bases: 5. Germline CDR1 and CDR2: DFQATT and SNEGSKA (reference sequence). The CDR3 here is CSARDPRQGNEKLFF. CDR3 DNA: TGCAGTGCTAGAGATCCCAGACAGGGGAATGAAAAACTGTTTTTT.

The chain has TRBV3-1 and TRBJ2-4, with 11 bases identical to TRBD1. Germline V lookup: CDR1 LGHDT, CDR2 YNNKEL (reference sequence). The CDR3 totals 14 residues. With V trimmed by 5 bases and J by 8 bases, 5 bases remained unmatched. The CDR3 DNA reads TGTGCCAGCAGCTCCCGGGACAGGGGGGACATTCAGTACTTC. Translating gives CASSSRDRGDIQYF.

The chain recombines TRBV21-1 with TRBJ1-4. TRBV21-1 is designated a pseudogene. The CDR3 loop spans 14 amino acids. CDR3 amino acids: CASRQTEDNEKLFF. The CDR3 coding sequence is TGTGCCAGCAGACAAACGGAGGACAATGAAAAACTGTTTTTT.

The gene calls are TRBV9 and TRBJ2-3; D remains ambiguous. CDR3 size: 13 residues. V gave up 0 bases and J gave up 12 bases, with 14 bases separating them. Germline V gives CDR1 SGDLS, CDR2 YYNGEE. The CDR3 sequence: CASSVAPTGFQYF. CDR3 DNA: TGTGCCAGCAGCGTAGCTCCCACTGGGTTCCAGTATTTT. Together with reference TRBV9 and TRBJ2-3, the CDR3 gives the full variable domain: DSGVTQTPKHLITATGQRVTLRCSPRSGDLSVYWYQQSLDQGLQFLIQYYNGEERAKGNILERFSAQQFPDLHSELNLSSLELGDSALYFCASSVAPTGFQYFGPGTRLTVL.

This clonotype turned up a few times. V gene TRBV12-5 combines with J gene TRBJ1-5; D remains unclear. The CDR3 covers 18 residues. V was cut by 0 bases and J by 0 bases, with 15 bases left in between. The germline CDR1 and CDR2 sequences are LGHNT and FRNRAP. CDR3 DNA: TGTGCTAGTGGTTTGGTACGAGACGTCGACTATAGCAATCAGCCCCAGCATTTT. Its protein is CASGLVRDVDYSNQPQHF.

In the case of this clonotype: One end of the junction fails to match germline, which may point to a read error. The chain has TRBV20-1 and TRBJ2-1, with no clear D. The CDR3 sequence is 13 residues long. Germline CDR1 reads DFQATT; CDR2 reads SNEGSKA (reference sequence). The CDR3 DNA sequence: TGCAGTGCTAGGCTGGAGTCCTTCAATGAGCAGTTCTTC. Its protein product is CSARLESFNEQFF.

A remark on this clonotype: At one end, the junction sequence differs from germline, possibly due to a read error. This chain connects TRBV29-1 to TRBJ2-1; D is uncertain. The CDR3 runs to 17 residues. Germline V gene sequence: CDR1 SQVTM, CDR2 ANQGSEA. Here the CDR3 reads CSVEDLRRAGSYNGQFF. In nucleotides, the CDR3 is TGCAGCGTTGAAGATCTTCGACGGGCCGGATCCTACAATGGGCAGTTCTTC.

CDR3 DNA: TGCGCCAGCAGCCAAGAGGGGGAACCACGCACTGAAGCTTTCTTT. Translated, it gives CASSQEGEPRTEAFF. The chain has TRBV4-3 and TRBJ1-1; TRBD1 is a possible D gene (5 bases). The CDR3 loop spans 15 amino acids. From germline, CDR1 is LGHNA and CDR2 YSLEER. Trimming removed 0 bases at V and 4 bases at J, with 12 bases between.

This clonotype was counted only a few times. V usage is TRBV29-1 and J usage is TRBJ2-4; perhaps TRBD2 as D (6 bases). The CDR3 length is 14 residues. Germline loops: CDR1 SQVTM, CDR2 ANQGSEA. Trimming removed 4 bases from V and 4 bases from J, with 14 bases in between. CDR3 DNA: TGCAGCGTTGTTGTGGGAGGTTCAAAAAACATTCAGTACTTC. This translates into CSVVVGGSKNIQYF.

The rearrangement joins TRBV12-3 or TRBV12-4 to TRBJ1-2; D is unclear. CDR3 size: 15 residues. Trimming removed 4 bases from V and 4 bases from J, with 16 bases in between. This chain's CDR3 is CASSSDGGLTYGYTF. The CDR3 DNA sequence: TGTGCCAGCAGTTCGGATGGAGGGTTGACCTATGGCTACACCTTC.

This chain connects TRBV11-2 to TRBJ2-1, with TRBD2 matching over 7 bases. This CDR3 comprises 16 residues. The V segment lost 4 bases and the J segment 7 bases; nucleotides outside the gene matches: 13. Germline V gene sequence: CDR1 SGHAT, CDR2 FQNNGV. The DNA of the CDR3 is TGTGCCAGCAGCTCCTCTTGGGCGGGAGTGGGAAATGAGCAGTTCTTC. It is translated as CASSSSWAGVGNEQFF.

This clonotype appeared a few times. The chain joins TRBV7-9 to TRBJ2-1; D unresolved. The length of the CDR3 is 13 residues. V lost 5 bases to trimming and J lost 7 bases, with 12 bases between them. The V gene's germline CDR1 is SEHNR and CDR2 FQNEAQ (reference sequence). CDR3: CASSPNIRNEQFF. Here the CDR3 DNA reads TGTGCCAGCAGCCCGAACATACGGAATGAGCAGTTCTTC.

This clonotype was recorded a few times. The V and J genes are TRBV27 and TRBJ1-2; D call uncertain. CDR1 and CDR2 from the germline V gene are MNHEY and SMNVEV (reference sequence). The V and J ends lost 0 bases and 4 bases respectively, with 15 bases between them. The CDR3 loop spans 16 amino acids. The CDR3 protein is CASSLSRSARRYGYTF. CDR3 nucleotide sequence: TGTGCCAGCAGTTTATCACGATCGGCCAGGCGCTATGGCTACACCTTC.

The sample holds many counts of this clonotype. At one end, the junction sequence differs from germline, possibly due to a read error. The V and J genes are TRBV7-7 and TRBJ2-7; no firm D call. Per germline, CDR1 SSHAT and CDR2 FNYEAQ (reference sequence). The CDR3 extends over 14 amino acids. CDR3 in DNA: TGTGCTAGCAGCCGTTGGGGAACAAACAATGAGCAGTACTTC. Translated, it gives CASSRWGTNNEQYF.

V and J are TRBV12-3 or TRBV12-4 and TRBJ1-2; D uncertain. There are 14 residues in the CDR3. The V end was cut by 1 base, the J end by 4 bases, with 10 bases between. The CDR3 loop is CASSLGQESYGYTF. CDR3 coding DNA: TGTGCCAGCAGTTTAGGCCAGGAATCCTATGGCTACACCTTC.

This clonotype was seen at least ten times. This rearrangement joins TRBV2 to TRBJ2-7, with TRBD1 matching 8 bases. Trimming at V came to 8 bases and at J to 3 bases, leaving 12 bases not matched to a gene. CDR1 is SNHLY, CDR2 FYNNEI, per germline. This CDR3 spans 15 amino acids. The CDR3 DNA reads TGTGCCAGCCCCTCTTGGACAGGGCGGAACTACGAGCAGTACTTC. It encodes CASPSWTGRNYEQYF.

This clonotype was counted between two and nine times. The V gene is TRBV6-1, the J gene TRBJ2-4; D perhaps matches TRBD1 (6 bases). CDR3 length: 17 amino acids. CDR1 is MNHNS and CDR2 is SASEGT in the germline V gene. V was shortened by 7 bases and J by 0 bases, with 19 bases between the two germline ends. The CDR3 bases are TGTGCCAGCAACCGGGACAACTTAGAAAGAGCCAAAAACATTCAGTACTTC. Protein product: CASNRDNLERAKNIQYF.

The gene calls are TRBV7-9 and TRBJ2-5; 8 nucleotides match TRBD2. CDR1 and CDR2 from the germline V gene are SEHNR and FQNEAQ (reference sequence). This CDR3 has 12 amino acids. The V gene end was trimmed by 10 bases and the J gene end by 1 base; junction bases not matched to a gene: 2. DNA of the CDR3: TGTGCCACAACTAGCGGCCAAGAGACCCAGTACTTC. Protein sequence: CATTSGQETQYF.

The V gene is TRBV5-1, the J gene TRBJ2-7; D is ambiguous. Trimming removed 4 bases from V and 4 bases from J, with 12 bases in between. From germline, CDR1 is SGHRS and CDR2 YFSETQ. CDR3 length equals 13 residues. The CDR3 DNA reads TGCGCCAGCAGCACTAACCCGGGTTACGAGCAGTACTTC. It translates to CASSTNPGYEQYF.

V and J are TRBV18 and TRBJ1-3; D is undetermined. The V and J ends lost 1 base and 0 bases respectively, with 16 bases between them. The V gene's germline CDR1 is KGHSH and CDR2 LQKENI. This CDR3 region has 18 residues. CDR3 amino acids: CASSPRVRADLSGNTIYF. For the CDR3, the DNA is TGTGCCAGCTCACCACGAGTAAGAGCTGACCTCTCTGGAAACACCATATATTTT.

The genes are TRBV4-3 and TRBJ2-2; D is uncertain. The V gene lost 0 bases and the J gene lost 3 bases, with 2 bases spanning the gap. There are 13 residues in the CDR3. Germline loops: CDR1 LGHNA, CDR2 YSLEER. CDR3 in amino acids: CASSQDHTGELFF. The CDR3, as DNA: TGCGCCAGCAGCCAAGATCACACCGGGGAGCTGTTTTTT.

This clonotype was counted only a few times. The chain couples TRBV20-1 to TRBJ2-2; TRBD2 matches 7 bases. This CDR3 region has 15 residues. After removal of 5 bases from V and 5 bases from J, the junction contained 11 bases not matched to a gene. CDR1 and CDR2 (germline): DFQATT, SNEGSKA (reference sequence). The CDR3 here is CSAARLGRGTGELFF. DNA of the CDR3: TGCAGTGCTGCTCGCCTAGGGAGGGGTACCGGGGAGCTGTTTTTT.

This clonotype was seen more than once but under ten times. The chain has TRBV12-3 or TRBV12-4 and TRBJ1-2; 7 nucleotides match TRBD1. J lost 2 bases, V lost 5 bases, and 8 bases had no gene match. The CDR3 has 15 amino acids. The CDR3 loop reads CASSAGGTVNYGYTF. As DNA, the CDR3 is TGTGCCAGCAGTGCGGGCGGGACAGTGAACTATGGCTACACCTTC.

This chain connects TRBV2 to TRBJ2-2; D ambiguous. Trimming pared 6 bases from V and 9 bases from J, leaving 14 bases between. The length of the CDR3 is 13 residues. Germline assignment: CDR1 SNHLY and CDR2 FYNNEI. The CDR3 sequence: CASSPRNSRELFF. The CDR3 DNA reads TGTGCCAGCAGCCCTAGGAATTCCCGGGAGCTGTTTTTT.

Note on this clonotype: The junction does not match germline at one end; this may be a read error. This chain links TRBV12-3 or TRBV12-4 with TRBJ2-1, with 7 positions matching TRBD1. This CDR3 region has 14 residues. CDR3 sequence reads: CASSPTGPGNGQFF. DNA of the CDR3: TGTGCCAGCAGTCCGACAGGGCCAGGCAATGGGCAGTTCTTC.

The rearrangement links TRBV28 to TRBJ2-4; D may be TRBD2 (5 bases). Judging by the DNA end, TRBJ2-7 fits better; the J call may be wrong. Germline V gene data show CDR1 as MDHEN and CDR2 as SYDVKM. This CDR3 is 14 amino acids long. The CDR3 DNA follows: TGTGCCAGCAGTTTAGGACTCCGCCCCTACGAGCAGTACTTC. Amino acids: CASSLGLRPYEQYF.